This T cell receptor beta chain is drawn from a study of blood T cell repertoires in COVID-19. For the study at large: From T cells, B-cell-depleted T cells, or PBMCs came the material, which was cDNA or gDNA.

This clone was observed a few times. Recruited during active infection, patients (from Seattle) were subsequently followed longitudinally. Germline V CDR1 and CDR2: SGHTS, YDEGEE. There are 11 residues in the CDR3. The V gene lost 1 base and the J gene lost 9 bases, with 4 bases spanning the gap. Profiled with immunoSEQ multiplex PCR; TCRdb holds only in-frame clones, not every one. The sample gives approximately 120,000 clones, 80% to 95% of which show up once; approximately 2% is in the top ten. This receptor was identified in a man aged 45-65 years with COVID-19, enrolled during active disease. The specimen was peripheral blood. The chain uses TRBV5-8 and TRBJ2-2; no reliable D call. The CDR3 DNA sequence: TGTGCCAGCAGCTTGTATCGGGAGCTGTTTTTT. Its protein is CASSLYRELFF.